The clone carrying this TCR beta chain was picked up a small number of times. The use of a sample-barcoded 5' primer and a J-beta primer mix characterized a second PCR of about 6 to 11 cycles. CDR3-containing paired-end reads numbering at least 3 million came from each sample. Each CDR3 protein gets one entry after TCRdb re-called the 5' RACE reads with MiXCR. Of 700,000 to 850,000 distinct CDR3 sequences in the sample, roughly 40% were seen once. These data originate in a study of blood T cells in healthy people across ages. The germline V gene has CDR1 SGHAT and CDR2 FQNNGV. The CDR3 sequence is 15 residues long. Trimming removed 5 bases from V and 4 bases from J, with 18 bases in between.

This TCR was sampled from a man between 18 and 35 years old in good health. Sequencing was done on a sample of blood. The chain uses TRBV11-2 and TRBJ2-7, with D uncertain. The CDR3 protein is CASSVGSGSLYEQYF. In DNA, the CDR3 is TGTGCCAGCAGCGTGGGCTCTGGGTCTTTATACGAGCAGTACTTC.